This T cell receptor beta chain was documented in a study of control samples from healthy donors and cancer patients. The germline V gene has CDR1 LNHDA and CDR2 SQIVND (reference sequence). The J segment lost 4 bases and the V segment lost 3 bases, leaving 10 bases of the junction unmatched. This CDR3 has 17 amino acids. Repertoires were generated with immunoSEQ multiplex PCR, while TCRdb's copy carries only in-frame clones and drops some. The sample contains some 95,000 clones, 80% to 95% of which appear only once. Sample: blood. This rearrangement joins TRBV19 to TRBJ1-4; 8 nucleotides line up with TRBD1. The sequence came from a human donor in good health. The donor label of this sample is uncertain. CDR3 in DNA: TGTGCCAGTAGTATGCTGACAGGGGCGACTGTTAATGAAAAACTGTTTTTT. Amino acid sequence: CASSMLTGATVNEKLFF.